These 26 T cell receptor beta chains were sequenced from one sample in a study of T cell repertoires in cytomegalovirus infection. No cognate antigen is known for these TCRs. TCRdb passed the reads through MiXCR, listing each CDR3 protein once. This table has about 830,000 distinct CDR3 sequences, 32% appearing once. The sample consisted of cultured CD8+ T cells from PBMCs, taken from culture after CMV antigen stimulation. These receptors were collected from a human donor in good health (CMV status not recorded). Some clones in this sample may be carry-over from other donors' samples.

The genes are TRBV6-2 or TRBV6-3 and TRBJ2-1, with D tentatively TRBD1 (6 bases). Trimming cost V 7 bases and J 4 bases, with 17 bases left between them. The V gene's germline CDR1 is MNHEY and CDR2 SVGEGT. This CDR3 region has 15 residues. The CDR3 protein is CASTAPGQLYNEQFF. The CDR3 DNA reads TGTGCCAGCACCGCCCCGGGACAATTATACAATGAGCAGTTCTTC.

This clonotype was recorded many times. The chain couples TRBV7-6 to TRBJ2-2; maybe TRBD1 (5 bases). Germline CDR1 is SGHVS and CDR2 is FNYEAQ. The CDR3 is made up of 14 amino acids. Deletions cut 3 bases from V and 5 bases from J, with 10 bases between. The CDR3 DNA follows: TGTGCCAGCAGCTTTTATCAGGGTACCGGGGAGCTGTTTTTT. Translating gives CASSFYQGTGELFF.

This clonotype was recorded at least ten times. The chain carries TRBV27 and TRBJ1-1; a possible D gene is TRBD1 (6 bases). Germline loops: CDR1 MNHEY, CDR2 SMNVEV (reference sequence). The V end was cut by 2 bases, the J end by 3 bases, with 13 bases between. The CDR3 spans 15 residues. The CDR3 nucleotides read TGTGCCAGCAGTTTAGAGCAGGGGCCATACACTGAAGCTTTCTTT. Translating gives CASSLEQGPYTEAFF.

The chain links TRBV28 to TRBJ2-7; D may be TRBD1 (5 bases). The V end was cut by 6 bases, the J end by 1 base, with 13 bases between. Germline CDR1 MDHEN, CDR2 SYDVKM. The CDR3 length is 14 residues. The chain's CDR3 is CASSRVPHSYEQYV. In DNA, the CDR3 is TGTGCCAGCAGCAGGGTCCCCCATTCCTACGAGCAGTACGTC.

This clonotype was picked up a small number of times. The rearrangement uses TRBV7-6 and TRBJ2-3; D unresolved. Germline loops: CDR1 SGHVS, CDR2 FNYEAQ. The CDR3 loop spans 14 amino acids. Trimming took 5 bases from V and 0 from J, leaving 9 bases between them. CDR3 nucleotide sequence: TGTGCCAGCAGCCCCTTTCCTAGCACAGATACGCAGTATTTT. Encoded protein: CASSPFPSTDTQYF.

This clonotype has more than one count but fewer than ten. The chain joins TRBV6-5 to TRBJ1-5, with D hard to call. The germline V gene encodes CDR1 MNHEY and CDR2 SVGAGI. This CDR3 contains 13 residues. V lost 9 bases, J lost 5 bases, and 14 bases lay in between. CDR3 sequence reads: CASRPLGDQPQHF. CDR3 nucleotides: TGTGCCAGTCGACCACTCGGGGATCAGCCCCAGCATTTT.

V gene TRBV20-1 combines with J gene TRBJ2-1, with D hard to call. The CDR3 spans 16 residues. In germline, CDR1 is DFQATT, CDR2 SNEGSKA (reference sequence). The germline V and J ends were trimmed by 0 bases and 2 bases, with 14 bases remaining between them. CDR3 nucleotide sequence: TGCAGTGCTAGAGACGTTACGACTTCCACCTACAATGAGCAGTTCTTC. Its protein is CSARDVTTSTYNEQFF.

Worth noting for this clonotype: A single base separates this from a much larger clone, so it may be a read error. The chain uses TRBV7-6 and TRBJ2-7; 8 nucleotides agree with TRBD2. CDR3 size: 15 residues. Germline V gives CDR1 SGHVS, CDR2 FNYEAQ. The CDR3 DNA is TGTGTCAGCAGCTCTGGCGGGGGGCCCTCCTACGAGCAGTACTTC. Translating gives CVSSSGGGPSYEQYF.

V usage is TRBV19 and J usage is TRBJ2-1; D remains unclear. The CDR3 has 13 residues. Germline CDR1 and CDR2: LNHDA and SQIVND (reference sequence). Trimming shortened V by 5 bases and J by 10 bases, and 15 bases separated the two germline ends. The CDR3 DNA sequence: TGTGCCAGTAGTTGGTCAAACTCCGGCGAGCAGTTCTTC. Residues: CASSWSNSGEQFF.

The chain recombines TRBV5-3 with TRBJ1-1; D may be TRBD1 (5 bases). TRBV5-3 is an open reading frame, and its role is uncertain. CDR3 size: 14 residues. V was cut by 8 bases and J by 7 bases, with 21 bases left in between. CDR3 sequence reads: CASTAGHSLFEAFF. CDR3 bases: TGTGCCAGCACCGCGGGGCACAGCCTATTTGAAGCTTTCTTT.

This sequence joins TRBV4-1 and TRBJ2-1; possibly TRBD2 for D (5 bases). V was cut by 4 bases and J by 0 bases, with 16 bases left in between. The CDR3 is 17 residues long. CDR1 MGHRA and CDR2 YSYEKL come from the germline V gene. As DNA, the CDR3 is TGCGCCAGCAGCCGTGTAATTAGCGTGAGCTCCTACAATGAGCAGTTCTTC. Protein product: CASSRVISVSSYNEQFF.

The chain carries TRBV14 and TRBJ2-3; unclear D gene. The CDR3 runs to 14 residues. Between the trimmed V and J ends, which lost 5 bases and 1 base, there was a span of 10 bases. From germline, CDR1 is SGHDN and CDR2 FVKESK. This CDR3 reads CASSWGIGTDTQYF. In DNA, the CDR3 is TGTGCCAGCAGCTGGGGAATCGGCACAGATACGCAGTATTTT.

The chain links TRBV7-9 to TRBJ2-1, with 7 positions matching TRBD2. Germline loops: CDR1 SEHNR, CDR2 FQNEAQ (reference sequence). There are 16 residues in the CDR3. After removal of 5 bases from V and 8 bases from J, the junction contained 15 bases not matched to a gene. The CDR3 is CASSTGGLPVPHEQFF. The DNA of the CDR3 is TGTGCCAGCAGCACGGGGGGACTCCCAGTCCCGCATGAGCAGTTCTTC. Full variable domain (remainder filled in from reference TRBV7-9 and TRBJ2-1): DTGVSQNPRHKITKRGQNVTFRCDPISEHNRLYWYRQTLGQGPEFLTYFQNEAQLEKSRLLSDRFSAERPKGSFSTLEIQRTEQGDSAMYLCASSTGGLPVPHEQFFGPGTRLTVL.

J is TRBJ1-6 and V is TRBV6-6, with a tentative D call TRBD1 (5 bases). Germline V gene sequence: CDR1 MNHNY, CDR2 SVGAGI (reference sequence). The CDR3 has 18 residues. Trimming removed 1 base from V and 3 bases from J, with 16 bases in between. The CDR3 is CASSYWSGTESYNSPLHF. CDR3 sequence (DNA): TGTGCCAGCAGTTACTGGTCCGGGACCGAGAGCTATAATTCACCCCTCCACTTT.

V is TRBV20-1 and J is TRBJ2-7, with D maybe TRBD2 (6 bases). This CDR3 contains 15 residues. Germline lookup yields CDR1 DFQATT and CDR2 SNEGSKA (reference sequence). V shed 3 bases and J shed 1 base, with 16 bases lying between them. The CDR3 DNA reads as TGCAGTGCTAGGATGCCGGGGACTCCGTCCTACGAGCAGTACGTC. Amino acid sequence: CSARMPGTPSYEQYV.

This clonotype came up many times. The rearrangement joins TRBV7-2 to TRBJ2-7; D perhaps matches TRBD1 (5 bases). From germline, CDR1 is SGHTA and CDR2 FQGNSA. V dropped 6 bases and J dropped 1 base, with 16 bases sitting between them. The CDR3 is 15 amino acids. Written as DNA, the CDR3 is TGTGCCAGCAGTCCCGGACAAGCTGGGTCCTACGAGCAGTACGTC. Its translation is CASSPGQAGSYEQYV.

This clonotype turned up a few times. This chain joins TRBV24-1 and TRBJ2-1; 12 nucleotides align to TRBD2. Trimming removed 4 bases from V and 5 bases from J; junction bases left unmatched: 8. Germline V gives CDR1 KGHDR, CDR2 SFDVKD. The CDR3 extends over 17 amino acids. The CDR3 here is CATSDPTSGGPHNEQFF. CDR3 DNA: TGTGCCACCAGTGACCCCACTAGCGGGGGGCCTCACAATGAGCAGTTCTTC.

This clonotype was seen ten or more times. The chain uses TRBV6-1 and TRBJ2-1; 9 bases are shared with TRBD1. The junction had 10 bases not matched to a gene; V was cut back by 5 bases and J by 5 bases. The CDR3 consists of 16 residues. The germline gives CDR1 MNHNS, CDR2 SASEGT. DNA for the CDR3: TGTGCCAGCAGTTTCCTTGGGACAGGGAGTCACAATGAGCAGTTCTTC. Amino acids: CASSFLGTGSHNEQFF.

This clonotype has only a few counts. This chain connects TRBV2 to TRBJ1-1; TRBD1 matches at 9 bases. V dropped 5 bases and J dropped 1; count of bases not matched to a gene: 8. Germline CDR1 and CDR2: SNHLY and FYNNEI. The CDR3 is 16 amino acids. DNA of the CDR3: TGTGCCAGCAGTAGTGGACAGGGGATAGGGAACACTGAAGCTTTCTTT. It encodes CASSSGQGIGNTEAFF.

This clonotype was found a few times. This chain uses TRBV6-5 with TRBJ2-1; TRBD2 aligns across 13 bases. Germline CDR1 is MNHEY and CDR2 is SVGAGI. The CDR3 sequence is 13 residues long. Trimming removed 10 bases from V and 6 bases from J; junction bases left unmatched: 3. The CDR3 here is CATLAGGTNEQFF. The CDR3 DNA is TGTGCCACACTAGCGGGGGGGACCAATGAGCAGTTCTTC.

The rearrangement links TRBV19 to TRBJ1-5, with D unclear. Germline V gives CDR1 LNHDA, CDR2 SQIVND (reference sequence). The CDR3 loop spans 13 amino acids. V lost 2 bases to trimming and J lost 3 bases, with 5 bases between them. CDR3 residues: CASSIPLNQPQHF. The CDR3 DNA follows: TGTGCCAGTAGTATACCCCTCAATCAGCCCCAGCATTTT.

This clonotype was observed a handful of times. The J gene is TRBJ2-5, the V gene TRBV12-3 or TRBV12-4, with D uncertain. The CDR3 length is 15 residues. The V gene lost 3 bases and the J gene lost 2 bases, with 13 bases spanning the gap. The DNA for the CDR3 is TGTGCCAGCAGTTTCAAGGCGGTCCGACAAGAGACCCAGTACTTC. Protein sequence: CASSFKAVRQETQYF.

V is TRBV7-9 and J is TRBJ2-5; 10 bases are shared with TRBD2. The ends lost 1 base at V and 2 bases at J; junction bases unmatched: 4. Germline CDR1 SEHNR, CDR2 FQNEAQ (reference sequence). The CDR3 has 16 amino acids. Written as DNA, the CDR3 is TGTGCCAGCAGCTTAGGCCCAGCGGGGGGGCAAGAGACCCAGTACTTC. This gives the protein CASSLGPAGGQETQYF. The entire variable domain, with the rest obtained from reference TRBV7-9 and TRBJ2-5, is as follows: DTGVSQNPRHKITKRGQNVTFRCDPISEHNRLYWYRQTLGQGPEFLTYFQNEAQLEKSRLLSDRFSAERPKGSFSTLEIQRTEQGDSAMYLCASSLGPAGGQETQYFGPGTRLLVL.

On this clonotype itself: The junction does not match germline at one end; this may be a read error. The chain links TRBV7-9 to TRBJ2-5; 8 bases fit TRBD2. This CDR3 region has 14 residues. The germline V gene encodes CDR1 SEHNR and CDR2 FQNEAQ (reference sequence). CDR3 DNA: TGTGTCAGCGGCCGGGAGGGACTCCAAGAGACCCAGTACTTC. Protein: CVSGREGLQETQYF.

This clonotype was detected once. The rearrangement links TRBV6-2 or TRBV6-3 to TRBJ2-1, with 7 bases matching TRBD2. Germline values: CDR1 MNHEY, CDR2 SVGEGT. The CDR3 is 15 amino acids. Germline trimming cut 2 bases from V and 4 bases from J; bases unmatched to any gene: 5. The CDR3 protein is CASSYTSEDYNEQFF. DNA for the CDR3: TGTGCCAGCAGTTACACTAGCGAGGATTACAATGAGCAGTTCTTC.

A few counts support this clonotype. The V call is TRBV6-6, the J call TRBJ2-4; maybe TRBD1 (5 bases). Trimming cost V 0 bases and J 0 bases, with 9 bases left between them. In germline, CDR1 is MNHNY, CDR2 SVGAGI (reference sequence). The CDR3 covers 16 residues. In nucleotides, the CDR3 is TGTGCCAGCAGTTACTCGGACACCGGAGCCAAAAACATTCAGTACTTC. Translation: CASSYSDTGAKNIQYF.